This TCR beta chain was recorded in a study of a mutant IDH1 vaccine in newly diagnosed glioma. Study-wide context: Patients began vaccination 4-6 weeks after radiotherapy alone, or with temozolomide cycles. The timing of visit V12 was week 35, and that of visit V13 was week 47.

Documented time point: week 47, end of study. Each dose of the vaccine consisted of 300 ug of mutant IDH1 20-mer peptide, with topical imiquimod. Donors had new IDH1-mutant astrocytomas of WHO grade 3 or 4 (ATRX-lost). This CDR3 region has 15 residues. J was trimmed by 7 bases and V by 5 bases; bases with no gene match: 12. From germline, CDR1 is MNHEY and CDR2 SMNVEV (reference sequence). Only one count was recorded for this clone. As yet, its antigen is unknown. The data were produced by immunoSEQ multiplex PCR, yet TCRdb's version contains in-frame clones alone and is incomplete. The table has over 75,000 clones, more than 80% seen once.

The specimen was PBMCs, collected from a glioma patient whose treatment included an IDH1 peptide vaccine. The sequence was collected from a man between 40 and 49 years old with glioma. This chain links TRBV27 with TRBJ2-7, with TRBD1 matching 9 bases. The CDR3 nucleotides read TGTGCCAGCAGTCTAACAGGGGGCAAGGTATATGAGCAGTACTTC. As protein: CASSLTGGKVYEQYF.